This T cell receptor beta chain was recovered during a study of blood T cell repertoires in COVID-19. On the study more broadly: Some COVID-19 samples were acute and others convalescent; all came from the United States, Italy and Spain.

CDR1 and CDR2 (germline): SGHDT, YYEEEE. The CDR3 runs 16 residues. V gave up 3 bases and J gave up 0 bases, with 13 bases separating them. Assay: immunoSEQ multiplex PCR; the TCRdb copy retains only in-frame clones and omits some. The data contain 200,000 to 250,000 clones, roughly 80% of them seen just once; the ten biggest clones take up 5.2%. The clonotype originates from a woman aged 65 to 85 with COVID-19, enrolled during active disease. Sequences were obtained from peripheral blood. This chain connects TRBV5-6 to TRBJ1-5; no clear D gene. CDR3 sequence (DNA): TGTGCCAGCAGCTCGAAGGAGGCATATAGCAATCAGCCCCAGCATTTT. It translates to CASSSKEAYSNQPQHF.